These 18 T cell receptor beta chains originate from one sample sequenced in a study of spatial heterogeneity in lung cancer. Whole-study results and caveats: Tracking of tumor mutation counts was seen in expanded intratumoral alpha and beta TCR counts.

Their cognate antigens are unknown. Time point specified: sample taken at primary tumor resection. TCRdb reanalysed the 5' RACE reads using MiXCR and keeps one entry per CDR3 protein. The sample lists around 7,900 distinct CDR3 sequences, 14% occurring once. The sequencing here drew on lung tumor tissue, taken at surgery. The source is a female donor with early-stage non-small cell lung cancer.

In its sample, this clonotype was seen many times. The library was designed around alpha chains, so this beta chain is a stray read whose abundance carries little weight. V usage is TRBV20-1 and J usage is TRBJ1-5; unclear D gene. The V gene lost 2 bases and the J gene lost 5 bases, with 22 bases spanning the gap. The V gene's germline CDR1 is DFQATT and CDR2 SNEGSKA (reference sequence). The CDR3 consists of 17 residues. The CDR3 loop reads CSARKNTPAGSHQPQHF. The CDR3 bases are TGCAGTGCTAGAAAAAATACCCCGGCTGGGAGTCATCAGCCCCAGCATTTT.

The table lists this clonotype with many counts. In a library made to pick up alpha chains, this beta chain is a stray read with a size that means little. The chain combines TRBV28 with TRBJ1-2, with D unclear. Deletions cut 7 bases from V and 4 bases from J, with 19 bases between. Germline V CDR1 and CDR2: MDHEN, SYDVKM. This CDR3 is 15 amino acids long. Here the CDR3 reads CASKFNTDSLYGYTF. The CDR3 bases are TGTGCCAGCAAGTTTAATACGGATTCCCTCTATGGCTACACCTTC.

This clonotype qualifies as medium-sized. This beta chain is a stray sequence in a library constructed for alpha chains; its clone size is not meaningful. J is TRBJ2-1 and V is TRBV7-3; tentative D call: TRBD2 (7 bases). V dropped 0 bases and J dropped 4 bases, with 13 bases sitting between them. Germline CDR1 and CDR2: SGHTA and FQGTGA. The CDR3 runs to 16 residues. The CDR3 sequence: CASSLTMRGPYNEQFF. DNA for the CDR3: TGTGCCAGCAGCTTAACAATGCGGGGGCCGTACAATGAGCAGTTCTTC.

A remark on this clonotype: The library was designed around alpha chains, so this beta chain is a stray read whose abundance carries little weight. This chain links TRBV5-5 with TRBJ2-5, with D possibly matching TRBD2 (5 bases). V was shortened by 4 bases and J by 0 bases, with 10 bases between the two germline ends. Looked up from germline, CDR1 is SGHKS and CDR2 is YYEKEE (reference sequence). The CDR3 covers 14 residues. DNA of the CDR3: TGTGCCAGCAGCGAGGACGGGAACCAAGAGACCCAGTACTTC. It encodes CASSEDGNQETQYF. The whole variable domain, remainder taken from reference TRBV5-5 and TRBJ2-5, is DAGVTQSPTHLIKTRGQQVTLRCSPISGHKSVSWYQQVLGQGPQFIFQYYEKEERGRGNFPDRFSARQFPNYSSELNVNALLLGDSALYLCASSEDGNQETQYFGPGTRLLVL.

Within the sample, this clonotype is medium-sized. Because the library targeted alpha chains, this beta chain is an off-target read whose size means little. The rearrangement joins TRBV15 to TRBJ1-3, with no clear D. The CDR3 has 15 residues. V lost 3 bases and J lost 0, with 9 bases in between. Germline V CDR1 and CDR2: LNHNV, YYDKDF (reference sequence). For the CDR3, the DNA is TGTGCCACCAGCAGGGGGTTTGCCTCTGGAAACACCATATATTTT. It translates to CATSRGFASGNTIYF.

In its sample, this clonotype ranks as medium-sized (0.01 to 0.1%). This beta chain was picked up by a library intended for alpha chains and is off target, so its count carries little meaning. This chain uses TRBV7-8 with TRBJ1-5; TRBD1 matches at 7 bases. The CDR3 totals 14 residues. Germline V lookup: CDR1 SGHVS, CDR2 FQNEAQ. J gave up 11 bases and V 4 bases, and 11 bases lay outside the gene matches. The CDR3 protein is CASSYERQGGAQHF. The CDR3 bases are TGTGCCAGCAGCTACGAAAGACAGGGAGGAGCCCAGCATTTT.

This clonotype was recorded at least ten times. In a library made to pick up alpha chains, this beta chain is a stray read with a size that means little. The chain recombines TRBV7-7 with TRBJ2-5; 14 bases are shared with TRBD2. The germline V gene has CDR1 SSHAT and CDR2 FNYEAQ (reference sequence). V dropped 5 bases and J dropped 13; count of bases not matched to a gene: 12. The CDR3 has 15 residues. The CDR3 protein is CASSDDPGLAGVLYF. CDR3 coding DNA: TGTGCCAGCAGCGACGACCCGGGACTAGCGGGGGTATTGTACTTC.

Ten or more counts support this clonotype. This beta chain is an off-target read within a library intended for alpha chains, so its frequency means little. The chain uses TRBV25-1 and TRBJ1-6; the D gene is possibly TRBD1 (6 bases). Germline V gene sequence: CDR1 MGHDK, CDR2 SYGVNS. The CDR3 is 12 amino acids. V was clipped by 6 bases and J by 13 bases, with 13 bases between them. In DNA form, the CDR3 reads TGTGCCAGCAGGGGGCCGGGGGCGCCCCTCCACTTT. This codes for CASRGPGAPLHF.

This clonotype was counted ten times or more. Found in a library prepared for alpha chains, this beta chain is an off-target read, and its abundance has little meaning. The chain uses TRBV4-1 and TRBJ1-2; tentatively, D is TRBD1 (6 bases). CDR3 length equals 16 residues. Germline V lookup: CDR1 MGHRA, CDR2 YSYEKL. V was cut by 1 base and J by 6 bases, with 18 bases left in between. The CDR3 loop reads CASSQGNPSGGDGYTF. The CDR3, as DNA: TGCGCCAGCAGCCAAGGTAACCCCTCTGGGGGCGATGGCTACACCTTC.

This clonotype is medium-sized within its sample. Little can be read into the size of this beta chain, an off-target read in a library designed for alpha chains. The chain employs TRBV5-5 and TRBJ2-7; possible D gene TRBD1, 6 bases. Germline CDR1 and CDR2: SGHKS and YYEKEE (reference sequence). V was trimmed by 4 bases and J by 2 bases, leaving 16 bases between them. The CDR3 totals 15 residues. The CDR3 sequence: CASSQPRQGTYEQYF. The DNA for the CDR3 is TGTGCCAGCAGCCAACCCCGGCAGGGGACCTACGAGCAGTACTTC.

This clonotype occurred many times. Within a library made for alpha chains, this beta chain is off target, and its count is uninformative. The rearrangement links TRBV10-3 to TRBJ2-1; D possibly matches TRBD1 or TRBD2 (5 bases each). Trimming cost V 5 bases and J 0 bases, with 11 bases left between them. In germline, CDR1 is ENHRY, CDR2 SYGVKD. The length of the CDR3 is 15 residues. The CDR3 bases are TGTGCCATCAGTCGGGACCGGAGCTCCTACAATGAGCAGTTCTTC. Translated: CAISRDRSSYNEQFF.

This clonotype showed up many times. This beta chain appears as a stray read in a library generated for alpha chains; its size is not informative. The chain joins TRBV18 to TRBJ1-1; possible D gene TRBD1, 5 bases. Germline-derived CDR1 and CDR2 are KGHSH and LQKENI. Trimming pared 5 bases from V and 1 base from J, leaving 11 bases between. CDR3 length equals 14 residues. CDR3 bases: TGTGCCAGCTCAGAGGGACTTCCGAACACTGAAGCTTTCTTT. It is translated as CASSEGLPNTEAFF.

This clonotype is medium-sized (0.01 to 0.1%). This beta chain turned up in a library designed for alpha chains; as an off-target read, its abundance says little. The rearrangement joins TRBV20-1 to TRBJ1-6, with 8 bases that match TRBD1. This CDR3 is built from 17 residues. Germline V gene lookup returns CDR1 DFQATT and CDR2 SNEGSKA (reference sequence). After removal of 0 bases from V and 0 bases from J, the junction contained 4 bases not matched to a gene. This chain's CDR3 is CSARDRGRSSYNSPLHF. In DNA form, the CDR3 reads TGCAGTGCTAGAGACAGGGGGCGGAGCTCCTATAATTCACCCCTCCACTTT.

In its sample, this clonotype was seen many times. The germline gene is not matched at one end of the junction; a read error may be the cause. This beta chain is an unintended read in a library built for alpha chains; its size means little. The rearrangement links TRBV7-9 to TRBJ2-1; D may be TRBD2 (6 bases). The CDR3 length is 14 residues. Germline loops: CDR1 SEHNR, CDR2 FQNEAQ (reference sequence). The CDR3 spells CASTGVTGYNERFF. The CDR3 DNA sequence: TGTGCCAGCACGGGAGTGACGGGATACAATGAGCGGTTCTTC.

This clonotype is deemed medium-sized. This beta chain is off target for a library built for alpha chains, so its abundance means little. The gene calls are TRBV12-3 or TRBV12-4 and TRBJ2-3; the match to TRBD2 covers 8 bases. V shed 5 bases, J shed 2 bases, and the junction held 12 bases outside the gene matches. CDR3 length equals 17 residues. CDR3 region: CASSPPEGSGNTDTQYF. DNA of the CDR3: TGTGCCAGCAGTCCGCCCGAGGGTAGCGGGAACACAGATACGCAGTATTTT.

This clonotype ranks as medium-sized. For a library built for alpha chains, this beta chain is a stray read; little rests on its size. This chain's CDR3 is CASSLEPYAALHF. The CDR3 DNA follows: TGTGCCAGCAGTTTAGAGCCGTATGCGGCCCTCCACTTT. This chain links TRBV27 with TRBJ1-6; D gene ambiguous. The V gene lost 2 bases and the J gene lost 14 bases, with 13 bases spanning the gap. Germline assignment: CDR1 MNHEY and CDR2 SMNVEV (reference sequence). The CDR3 runs to 13 residues.

This clonotype was observed at least ten times. This beta chain is an unintended read in a library built for alpha chains; its size means little. The chain is built from TRBV9 and TRBJ2-2; D not certain. This CDR3 is 14 amino acids long. V was pared by 0 bases and J by 1 base, with 4 bases between. Germline V gene data show CDR1 as SGDLS and CDR2 as YYNGEE. The CDR3 sequence: CASSVGRNTGELFF. The CDR3 region has the DNA TGTGCCAGCAGCGTAGGTCGGAACACCGGGGAGCTGTTTTTT.

This clonotype is categorized as medium-sized. The library was designed around alpha chains, so this beta chain is a stray read whose abundance carries little weight. V usage is TRBV9 and J usage is TRBJ2-1; a weak D match, TRBD2 (6 bases). V lost 0 bases and J 6 bases, leaving 16 bases between the germline ends. CDR1 SGDLS and CDR2 YYNGEE come from the germline V gene. This CDR3 contains 16 residues. The CDR3 coding sequence is TGTGCCAGCAGCGTAGGCGGGACCCGGTCCATCAATGAGCAGTTCTTC. This sequence encodes CASSVGGTRSINEQFF.